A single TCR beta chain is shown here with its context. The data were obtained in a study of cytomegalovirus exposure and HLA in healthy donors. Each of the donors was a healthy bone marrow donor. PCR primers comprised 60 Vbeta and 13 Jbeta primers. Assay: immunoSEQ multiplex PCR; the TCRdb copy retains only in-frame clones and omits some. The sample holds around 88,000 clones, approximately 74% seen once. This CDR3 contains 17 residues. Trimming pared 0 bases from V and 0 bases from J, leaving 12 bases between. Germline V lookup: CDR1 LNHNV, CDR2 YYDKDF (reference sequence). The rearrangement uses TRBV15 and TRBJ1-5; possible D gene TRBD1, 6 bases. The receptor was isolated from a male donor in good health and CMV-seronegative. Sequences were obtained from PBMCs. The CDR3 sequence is CATSRDVGTSSNQPQHF. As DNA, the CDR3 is TGTGCCACCAGCAGAGACGTCGGGACAAGTAGCAATCAGCCCCAGCATTTT.